A selection of T cell receptor beta chains follows, all from one sample in a study of blood T cell repertoires in COVID-19. Method: immunoSEQ multiplex PCR; TCRdb's copy keeps in-frame clones and lacks some. This sample has 150,000 to 200,000 clones; about 81% occur once, and the top ten carry 10% to 15%. The source material was peripheral blood. The receptors shown here come from a woman older than 75 with COVID-19, enrolled during active disease. CDR3s include the opening cysteine and the closing phenylalanine or tryptophan. The order of the fields is J gene, D gene, V gene, clone size, CDR3 protein. A D gene is named only where the DNA matches it firmly. Size values are once, few and many counts, or a class for expanded clones, and some rows have none.

>TRBJ2-2|-|TRBV11-3|once
CASSLRRGGELFF
>TRBJ1-4|-|TRBV5-6|few
CASSSTIGGGRPNEKLFF
>TRBJ1-1|-|TRBV7-9|-
CASSLAGGLEAFF
>TRBJ1-2|-|TRBV2|-
CASGPSPRNYGYTF
>TRBJ1-5|-|TRBV19|-
CASSIDRSWQPQHF
>TRBJ1-2|-|TRBV7-9|-
CASSLGAGFYGYTF
>TRBJ2-2|-|TRBV30|-
CAWSPGRVGTGELFF
>TRBJ2-2|TRBD1|TRBV4-2|-
CASSPQQGAIGELFF
>TRBJ2-2|TRBD1|TRBV6-5|-
CASSYYRDRRTGELFF
>TRBJ2-5|-|TRBV6-5|few
CASRSGRWAQETQYF
>TRBJ2-1|TRBD2|TRBV5-1|-
CASSLGSGGSYNEQFF
>TRBJ2-2|TRBD1|TRBV6-5|-
CASSKTGGNGELFF
>TRBJ2-7|TRBD1|TRBV6-6|-
CASSSRQGRFYEQYF
>TRBJ2-2|-|TRBV2|-
CASQGGGNTGELFF
>TRBJ1-2|-|TRBV7-2|once
CASSLVVREEDGYTF
>TRBJ1-6|-|TRBV2|-
CASSGGGHSPLHF
>TRBJ1-2|-|TRBV3-1/TRBV3-2|-
CASSSGLLYGYTF
>TRBJ2-1|TRBD2|TRBV27|-
CASSSSSGYSYNEQFF
>TRBJ1-6|TRBD1|TRBV6-5|-
CASRGTANSPLHF
>TRBJ2-3|TRBD1|TRBV6-5|-
CASSFSGGGDTQYF
>TRBJ2-2|TRBD1|TRBV2|once
CASSRPGTGVRNTGELFF
>TRBJ2-3|TRBD2|TRBV2|-
CASRGLAGGRSTDTQYF
>TRBJ2-5|-|TRBV7-9|-
CASSQGGGYQETQYF
>TRBJ2-7|-|TRBV5-1|-
CASSLALEYYEQYF
>TRBJ1-5|-|TRBV19|-
CASSKWGGSNQPQHF
>TRBJ2-7|-|TRBV7-5|few
CARSSAGSYEQYF
>TRBJ1-2|TRBD1|TRBV19|-
CASSVTGASNYGYTF
>TRBJ1-1|TRBD1|TRBV5-5|-
CASSFNRGDTEAFF
>TRBJ2-6|TRBD1|TRBV2|-
CASIRTGASGANVLTF
>TRBJ2-5|-|TRBV6-2/TRBV6-3|-
CASSLVRETQYF
>TRBJ2-3|-|TRBV4-3|-
CASSQGEGVTDTQYF
>TRBJ2-4|TRBD1|TRBV11-2|-
CASSATGDIQYF
>TRBJ1-2|TRBD1|TRBV24-1|-
CATKFDRVDGYTF
>TRBJ2-7|TRBD2|TRBV7-2|-
CASSLRGAGAWEQYF
>TRBJ2-1|TRBD1|TRBV4-1|-
CASSQQGGLDYNEQFF
>TRBJ2-5|-|TRBV7-8|many
CASSPISFQETQYF
>TRBJ2-7|-|TRBV3-1/TRBV3-2|few
CASSQVPTGPYEQYF
>TRBJ1-1|TRBD1|TRBV19|-
CASSLRQGVTEAFF
>TRBJ2-5|TRBD2|TRBV4-2|-
CASSQEKGLAGGAETQYF
>TRBJ2-7|TRBD2|TRBV27|-
CASSFAKAGGLYEQYF
>TRBJ1-6|-|TRBV5-1|-
CASSWGPDEGTLHF
>TRBJ2-2|-|TRBV20-1|-
CSASGQGNTGELFF
>TRBJ1-2|-|TRBV5-5|-
CASSPSLGRENYGYTF
>TRBJ2-3|-|TRBV5-1|-
CASSNAGSSTDTQYF
>TRBJ2-7|TRBD2|TRBV3-1/TRBV3-2|-
CASGGAYEQYF
>TRBJ1-2|TRBD1|TRBV6-5|-
CASSNPTGGYYGYTF
>TRBJ1-2|-|TRBV2|-
CASSALSYGYTF